Listed below are T cell receptor beta chains from one sample, sequenced in a study of blood T cell repertoires in COVID-19. Profiling relied on immunoSEQ multiplex PCR, and the TCRdb table lists in-frame clones only, not all of them. The sample yields tens of thousands of clones, approximately 89% seen once. The source material was peripheral blood. These receptor sequences come from a woman aged 70-85 years with acute or convalescent COVID-19. Both conserved end residues are part of each CDR3. The order of the fields is V gene, J gene, D gene, clone size, CDR3 DNA, CDR3 protein. D genes are given only for firm matches. Size values are once, few and many counts, or a class for expanded clones, and some rows have none.

TRBV15,TRBJ2-5,TRBD1,-,TGTGCCACCAGCAGAGCGGACAGGGAGGAGACCCAGTACTTC,CATSRADREETQYF
TRBV11-2,TRBJ2-3,-,-,TGTGCCAGCAGCTTAGGGCGGACTACAGATACGCAGTATTTT,CASSLGRTTDTQYF
TRBV27,TRBJ2-7,TRBD1,-,TGTGCCAGCAGTTTATCATGGGACAGCTCCTACGAGCAGTACTTC,CASSLSWDSSYEQYF
TRBV6-4,TRBJ2-1,TRBD1,-,TGTGCCAGCAGCCAGGGGGACCCTTCCTACAATGAGCAGTTCTTC,CASSQGDPSYNEQFF
TRBV7-3,TRBJ2-7,TRBD2,-,TGTGCCAGCAGCTTAGAGGGAGGGCCCTACGAGCAGTACTTC,CASSLEGGPYEQYF
TRBV4-3,TRBJ1-5,TRBD1,-,TGCGCCAGCAGCCAAGAGGCGGGACAGGGGAATCAGCCCCAGCATTTT,CASSQEAGQGNQPQHF
TRBV3-1/TRBV3-2,TRBJ2-1,-,-,TGTGCCAGCAGCCAACCGGGACAACCTGACAATGAGCAATTCTTC,CASSQPGQPDNEQFF
TRBV9,TRBJ1-3,TRBD1,-,TGTGCCAGCAGCCGGTCCCGGGACAGAAAAAACACCATATATTTT,CASSRSRDRKNTIYF
TRBV29-1,TRBJ1-1,-,once,TGCAGCGTTAGCGGGAACACTGAAGCTTTCTTT,CSVSGNTEAFF
TRBV7-8,TRBJ2-3,-,-,TGTGCCAGCAGCTTAGGCGACAGGAGCACAGATACGCAGTATTTT,CASSLGDRSTDTQYF
TRBV7-2,TRBJ1-6,TRBD1,-,TGTGCCAGCAGCTTCTCGACAGGGTCCTATAATTCACCCCTCCACTTT,CASSFSTGSYNSPLHF
TRBV6-5,TRBJ2-1,-,-,TGTGCCAGCAGATTCACAGGGTCTCTCGGGAATGAGCAGTTCTTC,CASRFTGSLGNEQFF